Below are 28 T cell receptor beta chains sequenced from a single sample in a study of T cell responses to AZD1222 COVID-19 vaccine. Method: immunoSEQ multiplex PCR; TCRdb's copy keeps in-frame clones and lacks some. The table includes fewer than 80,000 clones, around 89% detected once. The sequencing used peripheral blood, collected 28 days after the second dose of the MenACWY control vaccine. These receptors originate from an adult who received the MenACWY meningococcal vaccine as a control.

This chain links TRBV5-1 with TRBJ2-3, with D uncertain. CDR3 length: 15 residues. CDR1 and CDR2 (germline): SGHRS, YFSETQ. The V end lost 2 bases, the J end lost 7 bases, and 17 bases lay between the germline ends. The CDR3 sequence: CASSFTVSDGNTQYF. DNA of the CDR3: TGCGCCAGCAGCTTCACAGTCAGCGATGGAAATACGCAGTATTTT. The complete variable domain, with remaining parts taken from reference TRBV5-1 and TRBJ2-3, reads KAGVTQTPRYLIKTRGQQVTLSCSPISGHRSVSWYQQTPGQGLQFLFEYFSETQRNKGNFPGRFSGRQFSNSRSEMNVSTLELGDSALYLCASSFTVSDGNTQYFGPGTRLTVL.

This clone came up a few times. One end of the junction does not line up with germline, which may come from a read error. This chain's CDR3 is CASSHSGQDNQPQHF. DNA for the CDR3: TGTGCCAGCAGTCACTCCGGACAGGACAATCAGCCCCAGCATTTT. The chain carries TRBV6-6 and TRBJ1-5; 7 bases match TRBD1. Germline V gene sequence: CDR1 MNHNY, CDR2 SVGAGI (reference sequence). The CDR3 extends over 15 amino acids.

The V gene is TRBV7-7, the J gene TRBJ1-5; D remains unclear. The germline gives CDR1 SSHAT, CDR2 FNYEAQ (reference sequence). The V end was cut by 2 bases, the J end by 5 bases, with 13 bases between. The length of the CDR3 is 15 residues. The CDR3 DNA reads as TGTGCCAGCAGCTTATTTCTAAGGATGTATCAGCCCCAGCATTTT. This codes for CASSLFLRMYQPQHF.

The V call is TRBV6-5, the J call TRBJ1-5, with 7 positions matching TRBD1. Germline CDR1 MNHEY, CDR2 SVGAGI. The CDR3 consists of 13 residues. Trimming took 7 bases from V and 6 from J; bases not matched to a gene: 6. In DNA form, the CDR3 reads TGTGCCAGCACCAGGGGGGTAGCTCAGCCCCAGCATTTT. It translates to CASTRGVAQPQHF.

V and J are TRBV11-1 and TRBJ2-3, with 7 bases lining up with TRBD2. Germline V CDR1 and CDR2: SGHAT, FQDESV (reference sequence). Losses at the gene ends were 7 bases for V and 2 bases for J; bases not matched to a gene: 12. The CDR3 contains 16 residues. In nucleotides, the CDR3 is TGTGCCAGCACCCCGGGGAGGGATTTGCACACAGATACGCAGTATTTT. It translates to CASTPGRDLHTDTQYF.

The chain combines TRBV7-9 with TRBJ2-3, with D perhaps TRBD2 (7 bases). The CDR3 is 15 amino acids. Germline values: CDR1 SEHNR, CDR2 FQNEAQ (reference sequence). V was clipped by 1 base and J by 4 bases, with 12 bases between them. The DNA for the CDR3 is TGTGCCAGCAGCTTAGGGGGGGGCCCGGCAGATACGCAGTATTTT. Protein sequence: CASSLGGGPADTQYF.

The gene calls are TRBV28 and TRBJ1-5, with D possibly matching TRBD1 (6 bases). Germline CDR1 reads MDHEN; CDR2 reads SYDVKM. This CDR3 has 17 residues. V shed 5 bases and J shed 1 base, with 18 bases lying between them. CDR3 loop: CASSNWAGGLSNQPQHF. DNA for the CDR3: TGTGCCAGCAGTAACTGGGCTGGGGGCCTAAGCAATCAGCCCCAGCATTTT.

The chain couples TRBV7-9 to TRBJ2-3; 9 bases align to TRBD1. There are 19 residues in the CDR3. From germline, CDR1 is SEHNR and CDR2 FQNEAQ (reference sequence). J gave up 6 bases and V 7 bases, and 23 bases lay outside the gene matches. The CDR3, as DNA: TGTGCCAGCACTACATACAGGGGGCACAAATCCACCGCACAGGATACGCAGTATTTT. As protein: CASTTYRGHKSTAQDTQYF.

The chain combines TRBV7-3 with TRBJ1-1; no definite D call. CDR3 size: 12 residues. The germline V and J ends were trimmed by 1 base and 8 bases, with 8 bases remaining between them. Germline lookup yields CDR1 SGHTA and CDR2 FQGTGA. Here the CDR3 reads CASSLIGGEAFF. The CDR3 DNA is TGTGCCAGCAGCTTAATAGGCGGGGAAGCTTTCTTT.

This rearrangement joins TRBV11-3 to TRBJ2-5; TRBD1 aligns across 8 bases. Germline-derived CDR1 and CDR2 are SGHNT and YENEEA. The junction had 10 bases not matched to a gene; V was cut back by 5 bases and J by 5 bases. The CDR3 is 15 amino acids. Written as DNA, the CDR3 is TGTGCCAGCAGCCAACGGACGACAGGGGAGGAGACCCAGTACTTC. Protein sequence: CASSQRTTGEETQYF.

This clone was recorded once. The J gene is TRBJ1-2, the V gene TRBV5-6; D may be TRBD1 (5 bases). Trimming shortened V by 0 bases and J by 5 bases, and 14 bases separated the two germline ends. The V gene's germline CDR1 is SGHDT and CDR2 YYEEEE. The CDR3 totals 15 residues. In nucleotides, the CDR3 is TGTGCCAGCAGCTTGGCGCTGGACGGGGGATATGGCTACACCTTC. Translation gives CASSLALDGGYGYTF.

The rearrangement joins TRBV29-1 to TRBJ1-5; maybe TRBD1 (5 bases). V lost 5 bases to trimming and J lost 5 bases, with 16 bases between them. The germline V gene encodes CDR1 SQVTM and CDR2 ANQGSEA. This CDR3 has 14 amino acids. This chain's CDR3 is CSVTQGGKHQPQHF. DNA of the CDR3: TGCAGCGTTACCCAGGGAGGAAAACATCAGCCCCAGCATTTT.

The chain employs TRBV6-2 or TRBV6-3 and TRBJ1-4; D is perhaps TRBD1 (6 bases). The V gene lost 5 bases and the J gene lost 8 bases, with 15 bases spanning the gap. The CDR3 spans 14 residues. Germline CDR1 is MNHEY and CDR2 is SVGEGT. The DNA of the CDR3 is TGTGCCAGCAGTACCCGGGACACGGAGGAAAAACTGTTTTTT. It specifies CASSTRDTEEKLFF.

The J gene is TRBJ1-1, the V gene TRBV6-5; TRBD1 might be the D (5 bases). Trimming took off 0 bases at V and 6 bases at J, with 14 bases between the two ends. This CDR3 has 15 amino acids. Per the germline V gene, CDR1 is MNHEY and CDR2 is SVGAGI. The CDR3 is CASSYSRAGSAEAFF. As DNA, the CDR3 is TGTGCCAGCAGTTACTCGAGAGCAGGGAGCGCTGAAGCTTTCTTT.

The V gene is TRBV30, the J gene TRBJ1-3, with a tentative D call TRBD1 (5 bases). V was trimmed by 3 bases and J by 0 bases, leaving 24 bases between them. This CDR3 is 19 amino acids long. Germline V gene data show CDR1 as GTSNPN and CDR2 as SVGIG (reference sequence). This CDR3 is CAWSLVGDGPYNSGNTIYF. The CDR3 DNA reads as TGTGCCTGGAGCCTGGTGGGGGACGGACCTTACAACTCTGGAAACACCATATATTTT.

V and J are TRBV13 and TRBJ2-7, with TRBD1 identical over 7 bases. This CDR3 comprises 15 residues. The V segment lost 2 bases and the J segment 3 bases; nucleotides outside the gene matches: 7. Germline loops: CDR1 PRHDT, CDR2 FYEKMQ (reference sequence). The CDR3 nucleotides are TGTGCCAGCAGCTTACTGGGGACAGTCGGCTACGAGCAGTACTTC. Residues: CASSLLGTVGYEQYF.

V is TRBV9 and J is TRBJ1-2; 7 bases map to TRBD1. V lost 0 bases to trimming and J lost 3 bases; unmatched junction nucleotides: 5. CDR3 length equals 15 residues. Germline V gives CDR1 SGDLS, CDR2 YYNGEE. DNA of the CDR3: TGTGCCAGCAGCGTAGCCCCCGGGACAGACTATGGCTACACCTTC. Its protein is CASSVAPGTDYGYTF. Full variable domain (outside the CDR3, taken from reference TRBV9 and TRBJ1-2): DSGVTQTPKHLITATGQRVTLRCSPRSGDLSVYWYQQSLDQGLQFLIQYYNGEERAKGNILERFSAQQFPDLHSELNLSSLELGDSALYFCASSVAPGTDYGYTFGSGTRLTVV.

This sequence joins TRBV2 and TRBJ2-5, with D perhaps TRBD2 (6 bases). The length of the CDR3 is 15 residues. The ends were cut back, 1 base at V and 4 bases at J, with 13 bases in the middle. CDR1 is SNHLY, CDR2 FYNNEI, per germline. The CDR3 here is CASSEGGPRGETQYF. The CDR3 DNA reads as TGTGCCAGCAGTGAAGGGGGACCGCGGGGAGAGACCCAGTACTTC.

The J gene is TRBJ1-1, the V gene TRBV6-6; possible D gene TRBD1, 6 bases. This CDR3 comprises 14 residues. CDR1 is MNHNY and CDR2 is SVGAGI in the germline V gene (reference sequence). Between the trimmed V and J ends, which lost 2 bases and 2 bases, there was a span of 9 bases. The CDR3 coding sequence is TGTGCCAGCAGTTACCAACAGGGAAACACTGAAGCTTTCTTT. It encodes CASSYQQGNTEAFF.

The CDR3, as DNA: TGTGCCAGCAGCGCCGGGACAGGGGGCTACAATGAGCAGTTCTTC. Translating it yields CASSAGTGGYNEQFF. The rearrangement joins TRBV2 to TRBJ2-1; TRBD1 aligns across 11 bases. This CDR3 contains 15 residues. CDR1 is SNHLY, CDR2 FYNNEI, per germline. V lost 6 bases and J lost 3; bases outside the gene matches: 4.

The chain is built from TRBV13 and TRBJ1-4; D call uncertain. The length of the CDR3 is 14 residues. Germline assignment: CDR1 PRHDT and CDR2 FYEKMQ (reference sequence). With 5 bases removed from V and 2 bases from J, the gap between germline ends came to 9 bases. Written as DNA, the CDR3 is TGTGCCAGCAGCGTCGGGGAGACTAATGAAAAACTGTTTTTT. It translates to CASSVGETNEKLFF.

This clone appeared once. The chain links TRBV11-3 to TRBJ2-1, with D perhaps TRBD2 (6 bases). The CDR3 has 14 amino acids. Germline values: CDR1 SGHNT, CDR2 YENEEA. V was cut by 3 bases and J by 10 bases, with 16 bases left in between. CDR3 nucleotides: TGTGCCAGCAGCTTGAGGCCGGGACTTGCCGAGCAGTTCTTC. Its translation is CASSLRPGLAEQFF.

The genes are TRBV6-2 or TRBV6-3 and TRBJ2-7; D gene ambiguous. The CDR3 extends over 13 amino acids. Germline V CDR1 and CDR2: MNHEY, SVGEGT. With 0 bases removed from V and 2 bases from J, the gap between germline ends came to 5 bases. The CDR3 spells CASSYSVTYEQYF. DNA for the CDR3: TGTGCCAGCAGTTACTCGGTGACCTACGAGCAGTACTTC.

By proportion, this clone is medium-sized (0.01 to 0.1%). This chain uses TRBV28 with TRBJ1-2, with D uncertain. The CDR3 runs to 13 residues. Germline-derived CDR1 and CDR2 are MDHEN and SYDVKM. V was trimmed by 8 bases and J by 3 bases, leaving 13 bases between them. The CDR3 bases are TGTGCCAGCCGGGTGGCAGGTGACTATGGCTACACCTTC. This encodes CASRVAGDYGYTF.

The CDR3 sequence: CASSPMVAGSDNEQFF. The CDR3 nucleotides are TGCGCCAGCAGCCCAATGGTGGCAGGGTCGGACAATGAGCAGTTCTTC. This chain joins TRBV5-1 and TRBJ2-1, with a weak D call TRBD1 (5 bases). Germline CDR1 SGHRS, CDR2 YFSETQ. The CDR3 has 16 amino acids. Trimming removed 4 bases from V and 5 bases from J, with 19 bases in between.

The DNA for the CDR3 is TGTGCCAGCAGCTTTGGGGGGCCTTCCGGGGAGCTGTTTTTT. Translating it yields CASSFGGPSGELFF. The rearrangement links TRBV7-2 to TRBJ2-2; either TRBD1 or TRBD2 may supply D (6 bases each). The CDR3 extends over 14 amino acids. The ends were cut back, 3 bases at V and 6 bases at J, with 11 bases in the middle. Germline CDR1 is SGHTA and CDR2 is FQGNSA.

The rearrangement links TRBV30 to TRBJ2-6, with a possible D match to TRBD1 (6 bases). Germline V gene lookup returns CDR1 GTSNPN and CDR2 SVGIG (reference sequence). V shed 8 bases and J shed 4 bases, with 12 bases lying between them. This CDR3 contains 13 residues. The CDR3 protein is CAGTGTGANVLTF. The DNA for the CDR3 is TGTGCCGGTACAGGGACCGGGGCCAACGTCCTGACTTTC.

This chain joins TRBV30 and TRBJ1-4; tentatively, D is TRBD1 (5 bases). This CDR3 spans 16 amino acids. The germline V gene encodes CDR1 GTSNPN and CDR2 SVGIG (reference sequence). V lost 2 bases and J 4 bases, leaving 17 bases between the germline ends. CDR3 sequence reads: CAWSPREGAVNEKLFF. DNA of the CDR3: TGTGCCTGGAGTCCCAGGGAGGGAGCCGTTAATGAAAAACTGTTTTTT.